One and the same sample provided the 14 T cell receptor beta chains below, sequenced in a study of CD8 T cells in Susac syndrome. RNA, at about 0.45 to 1 ug, was reverse transcribed with random hexamers. TCRdb re-called the immunoSEQ multiplex PCR reads through MiXCR, storing one row per CDR3 protein. Among around 150,000 distinct CDR3 sequences listed, approximately 93% were seen once. What was sequenced was CD8+ T cells from PBMCs. These receptors were taken from a human donor in good health.

This chain links TRBV27 with TRBJ2-7, with D tentatively TRBD2 (6 bases). From germline, CDR1 is MNHEY and CDR2 SMNVEV (reference sequence). This CDR3 has 13 amino acids. Trimming shortened V by 7 bases and J by 3 bases, and 13 bases separated the two germline ends. CDR3 nucleotides: TGTGCCAGCACCCCCGGGAGAGGCTACGAGCAGTACTTC. Residues: CASTPGRGYEQYF.

The CDR3 sequence: CASSSISMNTEAFF. CDR3 DNA sequence: TGTGCCAGCAGTTCCATATCAATGAACACTGAAGCTTTCTTT. This chain connects TRBV28 to TRBJ1-1, with D uncertain. Germline CDR1 MDHEN, CDR2 SYDVKM. The CDR3 extends over 14 amino acids. Trimming cost V 4 bases and J 0 bases, with 9 bases left between them.

V is TRBV27 and J is TRBJ1-5; D not certain. Germline values: CDR1 MNHEY, CDR2 SMNVEV (reference sequence). The CDR3 covers 17 residues. Trimming cost V 5 bases and J 0 bases, with 17 bases left between them. The CDR3 protein is CASSPNFHADSNQPQHF. The CDR3 nucleotides are TGTGCCAGCAGTCCTAACTTTCATGCCGATAGCAATCAGCCCCAGCATTTT.

For the CDR3, the DNA is TGTGCCAGCAGCTCCATACTAGCGGGACCCGTATATTTT. It translates to CASSSILAGPVYF. J is TRBJ2-3 and V is TRBV7-2, with TRBD2 identical over 10 bases. This CDR3 spans 13 amino acids. V trimming: 4 bases; J trimming: 15 bases; junction bases outside the gene matches: 10. Looked up from germline, CDR1 is SGHTA and CDR2 is FQGNSA.

The gene calls are TRBV4-2 and TRBJ2-7; 7 bases agree with TRBD2. Germline V gives CDR1 LGHNA, CDR2 YNFKEQ. V was pared by 0 bases and J by 2 bases, with 4 bases of the junction left unmatched. The CDR3 covers 15 residues. CDR3 DNA sequence: TGTGCCAGCAGCCAAGAGCTAGCGGCTGCCTACGAGCAGTACTTC. It is translated as CASSQELAAAYEQYF.

The chain is built from TRBV20-1 and TRBJ2-1; D may be TRBD2 (6 bases). The CDR3 is 13 amino acids. Germline values: CDR1 DFQATT, CDR2 SNEGSKA (reference sequence). Deletions cut 4 bases from V and 8 bases from J, with 15 bases between. The DNA for the CDR3 is TGCAGTGCTACCGAGACTAGTGTTTATGAGCAGTTCTTC. Amino acids: CSATETSVYEQFF.

CDR3 residues: CASSPGHRYEQYF. The CDR3 coding sequence is TGTGCCAGCAGCCCCGGGCACCGATACGAGCAGTACTTC. J is TRBJ2-7 and V is TRBV12-3 or TRBV12-4; no clear D gene. The V gene lost 6 bases and the J gene lost 4 bases, with 13 bases spanning the gap. The CDR3 contains 13 residues.

The chain links TRBV2 to TRBJ2-7, with D uncertain. This CDR3 is built from 13 residues. Trimming stripped 6 bases from V and 6 bases from J, with 15 bases between. The V gene's germline CDR1 is SNHLY and CDR2 FYNNEI. The CDR3 region is CASRDTLRVEQYF. CDR3 in DNA: TGTGCCAGCAGGGATACTTTAAGGGTCGAGCAGTACTTC.

The chain employs TRBV7-9 and TRBJ2-5; 14 bases align to TRBD2. This CDR3 comprises 16 residues. V lost 2 bases and J lost 5; bases outside the gene matches: 4. Germline lookup yields CDR1 SEHNR and CDR2 FQNEAQ (reference sequence). The CDR3 nucleotides are TGTGCCAGCAGCTTAAGACTAGCGGGAGGGCCGGAGACCCAGTACTTC. Translation: CASSLRLAGGPETQYF. The whole variable domain, filled in from reference TRBV7-9 and TRBJ2-5, reads DTGVSQNPRHKITKRGQNVTFRCDPISEHNRLYWYRQTLGQGPEFLTYFQNEAQLEKSRLLSDRFSAERPKGSFSTLEIQRTEQGDSAMYLCASSLRLAGGPETQYFGPGTRLLVL.

This chain joins TRBV27 and TRBJ1-2; tentative D call: TRBD1 (5 bases). CDR1 and CDR2 from the germline V gene are MNHEY and SMNVEV (reference sequence). With 3 bases removed from V and 8 bases from J, the gap between germline ends came to 16 bases. The CDR3 sequence is 14 residues long. CDR3 nucleotide sequence: TGTGCCAGCAGTTTCAAGGGACCAGTAGGCGGCTACACCTTC. It yields the protein CASSFKGPVGGYTF.

This chain uses TRBV9 with TRBJ2-3, with D possibly being TRBD1 (6 bases). The CDR3 length is 14 residues. V gave up 4 bases and J gave up 1 base, with 10 bases separating them. Germline V gives CDR1 SGDLS, CDR2 YYNGEE. The CDR3 protein is CASSMWTGTDTQYF. The CDR3 DNA is TGTGCCAGCAGCATGTGGACAGGCACAGATACGCAGTATTTT.

The chain links TRBV29-1 to TRBJ2-1; unclear D gene. The CDR3 has 12 residues. Trimming took off 4 bases at V and 1 base at J, with 5 bases between the two ends. Germline V lookup: CDR1 SQVTM, CDR2 ANQGSEA. The CDR3 sequence: CSVVGSYNEQFF. As DNA, the CDR3 is TGCAGCGTTGTGGGGTCCTACAATGAGCAGTTCTTC.

The chain joins TRBV13 to TRBJ2-3; no firm D call. The CDR3 covers 12 residues. Germline V lookup: CDR1 PRHDT, CDR2 FYEKMQ (reference sequence). Trimming cost V 1 base and J 5 bases, with 4 bases left between them. CDR3 sequence reads: CASSLVVDTQYF. The CDR3 bases are TGTGCCAGCAGCTTAGTGGTAGATACGCAGTATTTT.

The chain joins TRBV4-3 to TRBJ2-7; 8 nucleotides align to TRBD1. The V gene end was trimmed by 2 bases and the J gene end by 3 bases; junction bases not matched to a gene: 3. The CDR3 is 14 amino acids. Germline V CDR1 and CDR2: LGHNA, YSLEER. CDR3 loop: CASSQWTGLYEQYF. Here the CDR3 DNA reads TGCGCCAGCAGCCAATGGACAGGGCTCTACGAGCAGTACTTC.